The rows below give T cell receptor beta chains drawn from one sample of a study of control samples from healthy donors and cancer patients. Some clones are missing from TCRdb's copy, which holds only in-frame ones; the method was immunoSEQ multiplex PCR. The sample gives around 94,000 clones, about 92% of which show up once; about 2.5% is in the top ten. The sample was blood. The receptors derive from a woman between 18 and 29 years old in good health. Each CDR3 is given with its conserved first and last residue. The D gene is left open where the match is weak. Clone size is given for some rows only: seen once, a few or many times, or a class if the clone is expanded.

J gene,D gene,V gene,clone size,CDR3 protein,CDR3 DNA
TRBJ2-7,TRBD2,TRBV14,.,CASSQELSGGYEQYF,TGTGCCAGCAGCCAAGAACTCAGCGGGGGCTACGAGCAGTACTTC
TRBJ2-3,.,TRBV3-1/TRBV3-2,.,CASSQDPGTVSTDTQYF,TGTGCCAGCAGCCAAGATCCCGGGACGGTTAGCACAGATACGCAGTATTTT
TRBJ1-1,.,TRBV6-5,.,CATIVTGPLEAFF,TGTGCCACCATCGTCACAGGACCCCTTGAAGCTTTCTTT
TRBJ2-1,.,TRBV7-9,.,CASSSRGASYNEQFF,TGTGCCAGCAGCTCACGGGGGGCCTCCTACAATGAGCAGTTCTTC
TRBJ2-5,.,TRBV5-1,.,CASSRNTGPQETQYF,TGCGCCAGCAGTCGAAATACCGGTCCCCAAGAGACCCAGTACTTC
TRBJ2-1,TRBD2,TRBV6-1,.,CASSELAGGYNEQFF,TGTGCCAGCAGTGAACTAGCGGGAGGGTACAATGAGCAGTTCTTC
TRBJ1-1,.,TRBV7-2,.,CASIEYTEAFF,TGTGCCAGCATCGAATATACTGAAGCTTTCTTT
TRBJ1-3,TRBD1,TRBV28,.,CASSSTTGPGNTIYF,TGTGCCAGCAGTAGTACGACAGGGCCTGGAAACACCATATATTTT
TRBJ2-7,.,TRBV7-9,.,CASSPWTPGYEQYF,TGTGCCAGCAGTCCCTGGACACCCGGCTACGAGCAGTACTTC
TRBJ1-2,.,TRBV27,.,CASSLRWAGDISRGYTF,TGTGCCAGCAGTTTAAGATGGGCGGGAGACATCTCGAGGGGCTACACCTTC
TRBJ2-3,.,TRBV10-3,.,CAISDEQPTDTQYF,TGTGCCATCAGTGATGAACAGCCCACAGATACGCAGTATTTT
TRBJ2-3,.,TRBV27,.,CASSLATSTDTQYF,TGTGCCAGCAGTTTGGCTACATCCACCGATACGCAGTATTTT
TRBJ2-5,.,TRBV2,.,CASSDLGAGETQYF,TGTGCCAGCAGTGACCTGGGGGCCGGGGAGACCCAGTACTTC
TRBJ1-1,.,TRBV6-5,.,CASSYSTGDTEAFF,TGTGCCAGCAGTTACTCGACTGGGGACACTGAAGCTTTCTTT
TRBJ2-5,TRBD2,TRBV7-6,.,CASSLGSGRERSETQYF,TGTGCCAGCAGCTTAGGTAGCGGGAGGGAGAGGTCAGAGACCCAGTACTTC
TRBJ1-1,.,TRBV29-1,.,CSVDTGTEFEAFF,TGCAGCGTTGATACAGGAACAGAATTTGAAGCTTTCTTT
TRBJ2-6,.,TRBV6-5,.,CASSYSGAGANVLTF,TGTGCCAGCAGTTACTCGGGTGCTGGGGCCAACGTCCTGACTTTC
TRBJ2-7,.,TRBV25-1,.,CASSSKGGVGRQYF,TGTGCCAGCAGCTCCAAAGGAGGGGTGGGCCGGCAGTACTTC
TRBJ2-7,TRBD1,TRBV2,.,CASRKGAGVYEQYF,TGTGCCAGCAGGAAGGGGGCAGGGGTGTACGAGCAGTACTTC
TRBJ1-3,TRBD1,TRBV28,.,CASSPDRGSGNTIYF,TGTGCCAGCAGTCCTGACAGGGGATCTGGAAACACCATATATTTT
TRBJ1-2,TRBD1,TRBV27,once,CASSLKQGAYGYTF,TGTGCCAGCAGTTTAAAACAGGGGGCCTATGGCTACACCTTC
TRBJ1-1,.,TRBV30,once,CAWESGLGTEAFF,TGTGCCTGGGAGTCAGGGCTGGGCACTGAAGCTTTCTTT
TRBJ2-3,TRBD2,TRBV15,.,CATSRAGGGTDTQYF,TGTGCCACCAGCAGAGCGGGAGGAGGCACAGATACGCAGTATTTT
TRBJ2-1,TRBD2,TRBV7-9,.,CASSPIAGGTYNEQFF,TGTGCCAGCAGCCCAATAGCGGGGGGAACATACAATGAGCAGTTCTTC
TRBJ1-6,.,TRBV5-4,.,CASSLGLNSPLHF,TGTGCCAGCAGCTTGGGGCTTAATTCACCCCTCCACTTT
TRBJ2-3,.,TRBV9,once,CASSVHGKGADTQYF,TGTGCCAGCAGCGTACACGGGAAGGGAGCAGATACGCAGTATTTT
TRBJ2-1,.,TRBV6-2/TRBV6-3,.,CASSYSIGRSSYNEQFF,TGTGCCAGCAGTTACTCGATCGGTAGAAGCTCCTACAATGAGCAGTTCTTC
TRBJ2-3,TRBD2,TRBV9,.,CASSGLAGEADTQYF,TGTGCCAGCAGCGGATTAGCGGGAGAGGCGGATACGCAGTATTTT
TRBJ1-2,.,TRBV7-9,.,CASSLEAWQGGYTF,TGTGCCAGCAGCTTAGAAGCGTGGCAGGGTGGCTACACCTTC
TRBJ1-1,.,TRBV4-1,.,CASTPWAGWTEAFF,TGCGCCAGCACCCCATGGGCGGGGTGGACTGAAGCTTTCTTT
TRBJ1-6,.,TRBV11-2,.,CASSLEILGGSPLHF,TGTGCCAGCAGCTTAGAGATACTTGGGGGTTCACCCCTCCACTTT
TRBJ2-7,TRBD2,TRBV11-2,.,CASSSTSGSKQYF,TGTGCCAGCAGTTCGACTAGCGGGAGTAAGCAGTACTTC
TRBJ2-7,TRBD2,TRBV6-1,.,CASSEVWLAGGPTYEQYF,TGTGCCAGCAGTGAAGTATGGCTAGCGGGGGGCCCTACCTACGAGCAGTACTTC
TRBJ1-2,TRBD1,TRBV6-1,.,CASSELQGAGGYTF,TGTGCCAGCAGTGAACTACAGGGGGCGGGAGGCTACACCTTC
TRBJ2-1,TRBD1,TRBV5-1,.,CASSLQPGQGYNEQFF,TGCGCCAGCAGCTTACAGCCGGGACAGGGGTACAATGAGCAGTTCTTC
TRBJ1-4,.,TRBV7-2,.,CASSLEGFNYEKLFF,TGTGCCAGCAGCTTAGAAGGGTTTAATTATGAAAAACTGTTTTTT
TRBJ1-2,.,TRBV28,.,CASSFWGWYGYTF,TGTGCCAGCAGTTTTTGGGGATGGTATGGCTACACCTTC
TRBJ1-2,.,TRBV27,.,CASSLIGGGGYGYTF,TGTGCCAGCAGTTTGATCGGGGGTGGGGGCTATGGCTACACCTTC
TRBJ1-3,.,TRBV15,.,CATSRDPPGSSGNTIYF,TGTGCCACCAGCAGAGATCCCCCGGGTAGCTCTGGAAACACCATATATTTT
TRBJ1-5,.,TRBV10-2,.,CASSSDIGQPQHF,TGCGCCAGCAGTTCGGACATTGGACAGCCCCAGCATTTT
TRBJ1-4,.,TRBV28,.,CASSLLGAYEKLFF,TGTGCCAGCAGTTTGCTGGGGGCGTATGAAAAACTGTTTTTT
TRBJ2-5,.,TRBV3-1/TRBV3-2,.,CASSTLRQSETQYF,TGTGCCAGCAGCACCCTTCGACAGTCAGAGACCCAGTACTTC
TRBJ2-2,.,TRBV10-2,.,CASSGGTGELFF,TGCGCCAGTTCCGGGGGAACCGGGGAGCTGTTTTTT
TRBJ1-3,TRBD1,TRBV5-1,.,CASSGDRGDTIYF,TGCGCCAGCAGCGGGGACAGGGGAGACACCATATATTTT
TRBJ1-1,.,TRBV7-6,.,CASSEYRAHTEAFF,TGTGCCAGCAGCGAGTACAGGGCCCACACTGAAGCTTTCTTT
TRBJ2-1,TRBD1,TRBV7-9,.,CASSPPGQGYNEQFF,TGTGCCAGCAGCCCTCCGGGACAGGGGTACAATGAGCAGTTCTTC
TRBJ1-2,.,TRBV6-5,.,CASSPEWGSNYGYTF,TGTGCCAGCAGTCCCGAGTGGGGGAGTAACTATGGCTACACCTTC
TRBJ2-7,.,TRBV5-3,.,CARSLPLARIYEQYF,TGTGCCAGAAGCTTGCCCTTAGCCCGTATCTACGAGCAGTACTTC